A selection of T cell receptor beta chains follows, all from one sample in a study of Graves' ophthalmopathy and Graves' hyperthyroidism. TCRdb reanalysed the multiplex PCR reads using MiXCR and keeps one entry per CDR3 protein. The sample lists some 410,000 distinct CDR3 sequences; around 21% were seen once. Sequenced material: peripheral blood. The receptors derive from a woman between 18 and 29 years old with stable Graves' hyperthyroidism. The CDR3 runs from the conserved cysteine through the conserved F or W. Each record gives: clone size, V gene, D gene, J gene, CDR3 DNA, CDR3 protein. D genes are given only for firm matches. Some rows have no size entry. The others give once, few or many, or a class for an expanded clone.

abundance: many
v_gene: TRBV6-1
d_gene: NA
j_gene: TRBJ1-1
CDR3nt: TGTGCCAGCGGAAGGAACACTGAAGCTTTCTTT
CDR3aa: CASGRNTEAFF

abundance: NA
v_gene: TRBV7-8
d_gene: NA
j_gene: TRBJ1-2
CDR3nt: TGTGCCAGCAGCTTAGAGGGACGTCCTAACTATGGCTACACCTTC
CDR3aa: CASSLEGRPNYGYTF

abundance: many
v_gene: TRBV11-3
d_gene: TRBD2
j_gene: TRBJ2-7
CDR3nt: TGTGCCAGCAGCCAGGGACTAGCGGGAGCTAGCGAGCAGTACTTC
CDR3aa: CASSQGLAGASEQYF

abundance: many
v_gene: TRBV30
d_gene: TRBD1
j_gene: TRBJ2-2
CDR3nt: TGTGCCTGGAGAGGGACAGGGGACACCGGGGAGCTGTTTTTT
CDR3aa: CAWRGTGDTGELFF

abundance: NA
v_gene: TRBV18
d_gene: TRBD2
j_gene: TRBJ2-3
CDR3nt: TGTGCCAGCTCACCCAGCGGGAGGACAGATACGCAGTATTTT
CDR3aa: CASSPSGRTDTQYF

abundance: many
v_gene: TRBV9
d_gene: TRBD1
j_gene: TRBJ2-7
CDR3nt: TGTGCCAGCAGCGTAGGGGACAGGGCCTACGAGCAGTACTTC
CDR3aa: CASSVGDRAYEQYF

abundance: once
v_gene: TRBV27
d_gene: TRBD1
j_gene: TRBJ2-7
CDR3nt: TGTGCCAGCACCCCCGCAGGGGGCGGATACGAGCAGTACTTC
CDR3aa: CASTPAGGGYEQYF

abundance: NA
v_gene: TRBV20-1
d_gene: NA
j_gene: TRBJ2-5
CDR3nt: TGCAGTGTAGTAGGCAGGGATGGGAAAGAGACCCAGTACTTC
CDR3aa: CSVVGRDGKETQYF

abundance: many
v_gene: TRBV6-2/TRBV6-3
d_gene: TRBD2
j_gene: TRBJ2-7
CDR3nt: TGTGCCAGCAGTTACTCTTTCCTAGCGGGGACCTACGAGCAGTACTTC
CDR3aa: CASSYSFLAGTYEQYF

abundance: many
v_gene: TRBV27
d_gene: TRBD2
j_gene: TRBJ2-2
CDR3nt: TGTGCCAGCAGTGACCGACTAGCCGTCACCGGGGAGCTGTTTTTT
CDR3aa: CASSDRLAVTGELFF

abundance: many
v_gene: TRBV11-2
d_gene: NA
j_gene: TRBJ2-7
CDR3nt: TGTGCCAGCAGTAACCGAGGCGGGGGCAGCTCCTACGAGCAGTACTTC
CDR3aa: CASSNRGGGSSYEQYF

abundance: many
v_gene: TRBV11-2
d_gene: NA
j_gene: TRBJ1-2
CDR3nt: TGTGCCAACAGCTTCCCGGAGGACGGAAGGGACTATGGCTACACCTTC
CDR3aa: CANSFPEDGRDYGYTF

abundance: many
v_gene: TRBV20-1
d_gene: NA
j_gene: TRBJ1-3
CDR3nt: TGCAGTGCTAGAGATTCTCCGGGTGCTGGAAACACCATATATTTT
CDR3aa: CSARDSPGAGNTIYF

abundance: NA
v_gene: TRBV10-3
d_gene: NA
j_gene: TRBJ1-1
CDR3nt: TGTGCCATCACTCGGTCGAGGGACACTGAAGCTTTCTTT
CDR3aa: CAITRSRDTEAFF

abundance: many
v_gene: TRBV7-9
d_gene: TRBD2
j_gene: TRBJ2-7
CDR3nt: TGTGCCAGCAGCTTAGGTCCAGCGGGAGTAGTCGGGCAGTACTTC
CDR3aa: CASSLGPAGVVGQYF

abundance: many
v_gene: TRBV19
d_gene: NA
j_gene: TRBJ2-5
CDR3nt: TGTGCCAGTAGTGCCAGCCGGGGGGAGACCCAGTACTTC
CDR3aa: CASSASRGETQYF

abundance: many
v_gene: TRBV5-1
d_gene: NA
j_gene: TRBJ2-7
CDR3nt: TGCGCCAGCAGCTTGGACAGGGTAGGGTCGGTCGGCGAGCAGTACTTC
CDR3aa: CASSLDRVGSVGEQYF

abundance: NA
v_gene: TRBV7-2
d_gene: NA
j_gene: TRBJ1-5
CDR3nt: TGTGCCAGCAGCTTAGGCCGACAGGTATCTCAGCCCCAGCATTTT
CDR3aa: CASSLGRQVSQPQHF

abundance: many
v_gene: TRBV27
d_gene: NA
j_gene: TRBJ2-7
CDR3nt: TGTGCCACTCCACCCCAGGGCACTGCGGACGAGCAGTACTTC
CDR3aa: CATPPQGTADEQYF

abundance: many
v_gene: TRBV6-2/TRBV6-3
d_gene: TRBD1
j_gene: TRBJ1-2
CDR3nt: TGTGCCAGCAGTTACTCGATAGCGGACAGGGTTGATGGCTACACCTTC
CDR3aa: CASSYSIADRVDGYTF

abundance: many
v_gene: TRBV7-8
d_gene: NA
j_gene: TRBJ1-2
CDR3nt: TGTGCCAGCAGCTTAGCTTCCGGGACGTCCCGTGGAGGCTACACCTTC
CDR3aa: CASSLASGTSRGGYTF

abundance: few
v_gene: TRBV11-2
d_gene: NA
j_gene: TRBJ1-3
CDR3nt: TGTGCCAGCAGCTTAAGATGGGGTGGAAACACCATATATTTT
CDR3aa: CASSLRWGGNTIYF

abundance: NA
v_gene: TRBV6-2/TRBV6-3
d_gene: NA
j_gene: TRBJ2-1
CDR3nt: TGTGCCAGCAGGGTGTATCGGGATAAAAACAATGAGCAGTTCTTC
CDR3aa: CASRVYRDKNNEQFF

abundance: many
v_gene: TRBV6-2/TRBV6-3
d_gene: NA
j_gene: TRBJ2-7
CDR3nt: TGTGCCAGCAATAACAGGGTCTGGGACGAGCAGTACTTC
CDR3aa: CASNNRVWDEQYF

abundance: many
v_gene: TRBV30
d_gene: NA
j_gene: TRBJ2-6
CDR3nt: TGTGCCTGGAGTGTACGGGGCGCCCCCAACGTCCTGACTTTC
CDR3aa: CAWSVRGAPNVLTF

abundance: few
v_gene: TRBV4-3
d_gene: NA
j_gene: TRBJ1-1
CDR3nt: TGCGCCAGCAGCCAAGTTGGAGGGTCCCTTTGGAACACTGAAGCTTTCTTT
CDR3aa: CASSQVGGSLWNTEAFF

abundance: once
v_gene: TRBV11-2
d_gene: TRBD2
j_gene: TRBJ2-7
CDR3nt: TGTGCCAGCAGCCGACGCTCTAGCGGGAGAAACCTCGTGTTTGAGCAGTACTTC
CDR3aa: CASSRRSSGRNLVFEQYF

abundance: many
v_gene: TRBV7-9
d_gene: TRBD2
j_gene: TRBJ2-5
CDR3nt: TGTGCCAGCAGCCAACGGGGGGTGTACCAAGAGACCCAGTACTTC
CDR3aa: CASSQRGVYQETQYF

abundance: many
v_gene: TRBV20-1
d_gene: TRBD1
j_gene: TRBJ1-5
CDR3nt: TGCAGTGCTACCGTACCGGGACAGGGTTCTCGGCCCCAGCATTTT
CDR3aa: CSATVPGQGSRPQHF

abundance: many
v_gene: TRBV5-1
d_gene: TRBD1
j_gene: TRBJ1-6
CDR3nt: TGCGCCAGCAGTTTCGGGACAGGGTCTTCACCCCTCCACTTT
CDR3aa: CASSFGTGSSPLHF

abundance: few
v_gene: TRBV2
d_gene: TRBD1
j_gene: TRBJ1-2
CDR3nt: TGTGCCAGCAGCCTGAACAGGGGGGGGGATGGCTACACCTTC
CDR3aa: CASSLNRGGDGYTF

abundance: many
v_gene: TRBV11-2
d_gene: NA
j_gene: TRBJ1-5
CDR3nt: TGTGCCAGCAGCTTAAATCCTATTCAGCCCCAGCATTTT
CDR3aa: CASSLNPIQPQHF

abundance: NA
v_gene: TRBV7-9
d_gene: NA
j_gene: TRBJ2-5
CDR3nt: TGCGCCAGCAGCAACATAGAGACCCAGTACTTC
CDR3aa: CASSNIETQYF

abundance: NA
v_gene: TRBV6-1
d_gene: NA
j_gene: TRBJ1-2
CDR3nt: TGTGCCAGCAGTGACAGGACAGCCGATGGCTACACCTTC
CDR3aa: CASSDRTADGYTF

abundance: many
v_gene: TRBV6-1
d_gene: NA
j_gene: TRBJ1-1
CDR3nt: TGTGCCAGCAGTGAGCCGTACGTGGGGGCGGATGCTTTCTTT
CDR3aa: CASSEPYVGADAFF

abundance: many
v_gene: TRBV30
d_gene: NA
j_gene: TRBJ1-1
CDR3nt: TGTGCCTGGAGTGTACAGGCGAACACTGAAGCTTTCTTT
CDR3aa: CAWSVQANTEAFF

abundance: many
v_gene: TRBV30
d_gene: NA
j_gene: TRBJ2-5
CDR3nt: TGTGCCTGGAGTGATAAAGAGACCCAGTACTTC
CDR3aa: CAWSDKETQYF

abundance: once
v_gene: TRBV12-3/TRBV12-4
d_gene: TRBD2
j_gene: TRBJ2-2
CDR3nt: TGTGCCAGCAGGCCCAGGACTAGCGGGGGGGCAGGCACCGGGGAGCTGTTTTTT
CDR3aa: CASRPRTSGGAGTGELFF

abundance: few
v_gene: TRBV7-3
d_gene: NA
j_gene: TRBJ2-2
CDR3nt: TGTGTCAGCAGCTATACCCGCACCGGGGAGCTGTTTTTT
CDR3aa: CVSSYTRTGELFF

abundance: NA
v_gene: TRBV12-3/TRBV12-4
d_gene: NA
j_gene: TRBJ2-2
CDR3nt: TGTGCCAGCAGTTTACGGAGGGGAGGCACCGGGGAGCTGTTTTTT
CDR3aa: CASSLRRGGTGELFF

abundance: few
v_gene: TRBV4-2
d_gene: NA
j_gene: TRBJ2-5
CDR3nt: TGTGCCAGCAGCCCTAGCCCCCAGAAGACCCAGTACTTC
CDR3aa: CASSPSPQKTQYF

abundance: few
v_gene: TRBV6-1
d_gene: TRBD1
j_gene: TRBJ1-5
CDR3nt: TGTGCCAGCACCTACGGAGACAGGGGAAGCAATCAGCCCCAGCATTTT
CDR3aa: CASTYGDRGSNQPQHF

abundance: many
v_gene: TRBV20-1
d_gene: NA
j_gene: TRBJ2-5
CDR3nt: TGCAGTGCTAGGGCGCCTCAGTGGGGCTGGGTAGTAGAGACCCAGTACTTC
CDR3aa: CSARAPQWGWVVETQYF

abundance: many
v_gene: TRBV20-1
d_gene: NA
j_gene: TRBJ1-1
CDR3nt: TGCAGTGCAAGACCGGGACCCTCCGGGACTGAAGCTTTCTTT
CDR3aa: CSARPGPSGTEAFF

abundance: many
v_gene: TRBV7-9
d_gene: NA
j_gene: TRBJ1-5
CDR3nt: TGTGCCAGCAGCTTAAGCGAAGGCAATCAGCCCCAGCATTTT
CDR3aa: CASSLSEGNQPQHF